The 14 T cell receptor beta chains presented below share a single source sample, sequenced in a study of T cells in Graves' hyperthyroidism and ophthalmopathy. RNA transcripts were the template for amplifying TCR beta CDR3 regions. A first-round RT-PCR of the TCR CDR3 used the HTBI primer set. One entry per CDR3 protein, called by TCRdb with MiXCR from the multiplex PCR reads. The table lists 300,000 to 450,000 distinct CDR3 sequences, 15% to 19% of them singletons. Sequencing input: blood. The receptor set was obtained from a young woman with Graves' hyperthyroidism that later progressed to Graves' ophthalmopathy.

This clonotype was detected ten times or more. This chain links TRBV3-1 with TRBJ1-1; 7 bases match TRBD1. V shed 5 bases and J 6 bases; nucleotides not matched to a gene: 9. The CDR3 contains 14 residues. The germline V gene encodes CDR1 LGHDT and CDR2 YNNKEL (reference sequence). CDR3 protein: CASSSFGQDAEAFF. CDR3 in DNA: TGTGCCAGCAGCTCATTTGGACAGGACGCTGAAGCTTTCTTT.

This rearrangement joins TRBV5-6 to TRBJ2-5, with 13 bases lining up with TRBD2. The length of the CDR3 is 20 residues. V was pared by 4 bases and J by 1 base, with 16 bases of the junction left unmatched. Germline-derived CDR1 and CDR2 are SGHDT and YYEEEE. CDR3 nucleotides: TGTGCCAGCAGCGCTCCGGGACTAGCGGGACCAGAGGGGGTCCAAGAGACCCAGTACTTC. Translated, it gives CASSAPGLAGPEGVQETQYF.

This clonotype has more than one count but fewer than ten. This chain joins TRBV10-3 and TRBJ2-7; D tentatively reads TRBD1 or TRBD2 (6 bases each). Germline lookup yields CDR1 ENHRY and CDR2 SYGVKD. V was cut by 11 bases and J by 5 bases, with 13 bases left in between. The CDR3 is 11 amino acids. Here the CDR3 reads CASKGGNEQYF. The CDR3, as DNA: TGTGCCTCTAAGGGGGGCAACGAGCAGTACTTC.

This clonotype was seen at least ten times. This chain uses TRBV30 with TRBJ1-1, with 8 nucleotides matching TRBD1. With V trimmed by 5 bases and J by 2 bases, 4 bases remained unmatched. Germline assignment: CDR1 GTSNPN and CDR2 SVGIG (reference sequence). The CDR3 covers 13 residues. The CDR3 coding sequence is TGTGCCTGGGCGGGACAGGTAAACACTGAAGCTTTCTTT. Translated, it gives CAWAGQVNTEAFF.

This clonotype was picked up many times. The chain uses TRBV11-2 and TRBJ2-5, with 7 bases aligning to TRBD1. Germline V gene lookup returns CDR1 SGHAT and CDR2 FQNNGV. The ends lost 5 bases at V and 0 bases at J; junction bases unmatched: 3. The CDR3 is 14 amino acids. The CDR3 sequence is CASSRDSYQETQYF. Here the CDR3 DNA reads TGTGCCAGCAGCCGGGACAGCTACCAAGAGACCCAGTACTTC.

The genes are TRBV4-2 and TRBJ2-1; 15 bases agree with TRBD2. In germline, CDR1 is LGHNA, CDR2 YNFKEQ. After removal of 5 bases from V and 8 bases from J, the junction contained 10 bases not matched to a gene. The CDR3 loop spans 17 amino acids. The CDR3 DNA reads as TGTGCCAGCAGCTTAGGACTAGCGGGAGGGCCATGGGATGAGCAGTTCTTC. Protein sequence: CASSLGLAGGPWDEQFF.

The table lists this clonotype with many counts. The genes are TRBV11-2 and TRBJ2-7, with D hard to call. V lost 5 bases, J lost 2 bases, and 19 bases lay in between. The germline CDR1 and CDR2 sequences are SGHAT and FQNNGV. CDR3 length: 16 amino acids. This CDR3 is CASSALLWALPYEQYF. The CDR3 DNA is TGTGCCAGCAGCGCGCTCCTGTGGGCGCTGCCCTACGAGCAGTACTTC.

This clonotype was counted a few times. CDR3 DNA sequence: TGTGCCAGCAGCGCGGACAGGGGGCGAGACTATGGCTACACCTTC. It specifies CASSADRGRDYGYTF. The V gene is TRBV9, the J gene TRBJ1-2, with TRBD1 identical over 11 bases. Germline CDR1 reads SGDLS; CDR2 reads YYNGEE. V was clipped by 3 bases and J by 3 bases; unmatched bases: 4. This CDR3 spans 15 amino acids.

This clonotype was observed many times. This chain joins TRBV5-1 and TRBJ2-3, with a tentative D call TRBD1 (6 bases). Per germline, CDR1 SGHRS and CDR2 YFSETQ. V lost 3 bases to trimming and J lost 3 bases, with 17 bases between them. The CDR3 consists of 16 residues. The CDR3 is CASSSPTRGITDTQYF. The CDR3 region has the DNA TGCGCCAGCAGCTCACCTACGAGGGGGATAACAGATACGCAGTATTTT.

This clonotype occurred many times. The CDR3 DNA is TGCAGTGCTAGTCTAGGACGGACTAGCAATCAGCCCCAGCATTTT. Translated: CSASLGRTSNQPQHF. The V call is TRBV20-1, the J call TRBJ1-5; D unresolved. There are 15 residues in the CDR3. Germline CDR1 is DFQATT and CDR2 is SNEGSKA (reference sequence). The ends were cut back, 3 bases at V and 0 bases at J, with 12 bases in the middle.

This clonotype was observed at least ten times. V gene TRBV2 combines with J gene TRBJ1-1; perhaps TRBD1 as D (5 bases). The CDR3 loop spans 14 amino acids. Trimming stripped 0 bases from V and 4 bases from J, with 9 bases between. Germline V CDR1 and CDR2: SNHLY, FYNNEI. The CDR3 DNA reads TGTGCCAGCAGTGAAGCGCTGGGGGGCACTGAAGCTTTCTTT. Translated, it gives CASSEALGGTEAFF.

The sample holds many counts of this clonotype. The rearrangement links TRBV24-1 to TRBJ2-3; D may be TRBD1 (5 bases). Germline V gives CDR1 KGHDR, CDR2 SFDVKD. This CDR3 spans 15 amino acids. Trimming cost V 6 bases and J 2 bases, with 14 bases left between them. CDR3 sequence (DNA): TGTGCCACCAGTAAAGACAGTCGTCTCACAGATACGCAGTATTTT. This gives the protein CATSKDSRLTDTQYF.

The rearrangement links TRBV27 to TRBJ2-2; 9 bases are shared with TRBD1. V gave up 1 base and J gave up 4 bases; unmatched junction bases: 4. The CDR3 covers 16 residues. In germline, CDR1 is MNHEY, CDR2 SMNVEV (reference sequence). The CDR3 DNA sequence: TGTGCCAGCAGTTTATGGACAGGGGTTCTCACCGGGGAGCTGTTTTTT. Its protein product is CASSLWTGVLTGELFF.

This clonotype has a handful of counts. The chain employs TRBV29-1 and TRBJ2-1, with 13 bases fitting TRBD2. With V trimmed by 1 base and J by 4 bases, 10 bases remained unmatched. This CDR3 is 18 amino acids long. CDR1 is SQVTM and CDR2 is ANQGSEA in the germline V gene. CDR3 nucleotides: TGCAGCGTTGAAGTCCTCTTCACTAGCGGGAGGGGATACAATGAGCAGTTCTTC. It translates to CSVEVLFTSGRGYNEQFF.